This T cell receptor (beta chain) was obtained from a study of blood T cell repertoires in COVID-19. Across the whole study: Donors in the United States, Italy and Spain gave samples during acute or convalescent COVID-19. PBMCs, B-cell-depleted T cells, or T cells provided the cDNA or gDNA that made up the material.

Patients at the Seattle site were enrolled during active infection and followed longitudinally. In the original processing: Amplified reference gene primers provided the basis for estimating nucleated cell counts. Generated by immunoSEQ multiplex PCR, the TCRdb table keeps only in-frame clones and is missing some. V, J and clone size were drawn from that table, and D and trimming were deduced from the DNA. The table records over 75,000 clones, roughly 89% of them present only once. Sample: peripheral blood. The TCR was taken from a human donor with COVID-19, enrolled during active disease. The donor label of this sample is uncertain.

In nucleotides, the CDR3 is TGTGCCAGCAGCTTTATAACTAGCGGGGTCGAGCAGTACTTC. This translates into CASSFITSGVEQYF. J is TRBJ2-7 and V is TRBV11-2; 10 nucleotides agree with TRBD2. The CDR3 totals 14 residues. CDR1 is SGHAT, CDR2 FQNNGV, per germline. V shed 3 bases, J shed 6 bases, and the junction held 5 bases outside the gene matches.